This passage covers 19 T cell receptor beta chains from one sample sequenced in a study of response to subunit inactivated influenza vaccine. TCRdb fed the RT-PCR reads into MiXCR, producing one record per CDR3 protein. The table records 650,000 to 800,000 distinct CDR3 sequences, around 14% of them present only once. The sequencing used PBMCs from blood, collected 14 to 15 days before vaccination. Source of these receptors: a man between 50 and 59 years old who received an inactivated influenza vaccine.

This clonotype has a handful of counts. The chain employs TRBV4-3 and TRBJ2-5; D may be TRBD1 or TRBD2 (5 bases each). The CDR3 runs 13 residues. Trimming cost V 2 bases and J 5 bases, with 9 bases left between them. Germline V gene lookup returns CDR1 LGHNA and CDR2 YSLEER. CDR3 bases: TGCGCCAGCAGCCAAAACTGGGGGGAGACCCAGTACTTC. The encoded protein is CASSQNWGETQYF.

The gene calls are TRBV11-2 and TRBJ2-2; perhaps TRBD1 as D (5 bases). The V gene's germline CDR1 is SGHAT and CDR2 FQNNGV. This CDR3 contains 14 residues. The V and J ends lost 3 bases and 5 bases respectively, with 10 bases between them. For the CDR3, the DNA is TGTGCCAGCAGCTTGTCCAGGGATACCGGGGAGCTGTTTTTT. Translation: CASSLSRDTGELFF.

This chain connects TRBV6-1 to TRBJ2-7; TRBD2 matches at 7 bases. The CDR3 is 14 residues long. Germline loops: CDR1 MNHNS, CDR2 SASEGT. V gave up 4 bases and J gave up 6 bases; unmatched junction bases: 9. The CDR3 nucleotides are TGTGCCAGCAGTGCTAGCGTAGGGAGGGGCGAGCAGTACTTC. It codes for CASSASVGRGEQYF.

The V and J genes are TRBV7-9 and TRBJ2-5, with 12 nucleotides matching TRBD2. V was pared by 5 bases and J by 2 bases, with 9 bases of the junction left unmatched. The CDR3 length is 17 residues. Germline CDR1 is SEHNR and CDR2 is FQNEAQ (reference sequence). The CDR3 DNA follows: TGTGCCAGCAGCACTCGGACTAGCGGGGAAGTACAAGAGACCCAGTACTTC. This encodes CASSTRTSGEVQETQYF.

This clonotype was counted between two and nine times. The chain is built from TRBV11-2 and TRBJ2-3, with 9 bases that match TRBD2. The CDR3 has 15 residues. In germline, CDR1 is SGHAT, CDR2 FQNNGV. J was trimmed by 10 bases and V by 5 bases; bases with no gene match: 13. The DNA of the CDR3 is TGTGCCAGCAGCCGAAGCCCGCGGGAGGGCCTGGCGCAGTATTTT. It specifies CASSRSPREGLAQYF.

The chain joins TRBV20-1 to TRBJ1-4, with 7 bases fitting TRBD1. Germline V gene data show CDR1 as DFQATT and CDR2 as SNEGSKA (reference sequence). After removal of 3 bases from V and 8 bases from J, the junction contained 6 bases not matched to a gene. This CDR3 contains 13 residues. CDR3 protein: CSARTGREEKLFF. The CDR3 DNA follows: TGCAGTGCTAGGACAGGGAGGGAAGAAAAACTGTTTTTT.

CDR3 in DNA: TGCGCCAGCAGCCAAGAATCTCACACAGATACGCAGTATTTT. Translation gives CASSQESHTDTQYF. The chain couples TRBV4-3 to TRBJ2-3; D is unclear. The CDR3 is made up of 14 amino acids. Per germline, CDR1 LGHNA and CDR2 YSLEER. Trimming took off 0 bases at V and 2 bases at J, with 6 bases between the two ends.

V usage is TRBV7-9 and J usage is TRBJ2-7; weak D call: TRBD2 (6 bases). V lost 5 bases to trimming and J lost 4 bases, with 12 bases between them. The CDR3 is made up of 13 amino acids. Germline V CDR1 and CDR2: SEHNR, FQNEAQ (reference sequence). The CDR3 protein is CASSGPGGYEQYF. As DNA, the CDR3 is TGTGCCAGCAGCGGACCCGGAGGGTACGAGCAGTACTTC.

This clonotype turned up a few times. The chain recombines TRBV7-8 with TRBJ2-7; D not resolved. Per germline, CDR1 SGHVS and CDR2 FQNEAQ. The length of the CDR3 is 14 residues. Trimming left V 1 base short and J 4 bases short, with 11 bases between. CDR3 residues: CASSLVSIGYEQYF. CDR3 nucleotides: TGTGCCAGCAGCTTAGTAAGCATTGGGTACGAGCAGTACTTC.

This clonotype was counted a few times. The chain uses TRBV27 and TRBJ2-6; D could derive from TRBD1 or TRBD2 (5 bases each). V was trimmed by 1 base and J by 4 bases, leaving 17 bases between them. The CDR3 length is 18 residues. CDR1 and CDR2 from the germline V gene are MNHEY and SMNVEV (reference sequence). CDR3 region: CASSLWAGWGTGANVLTF. The CDR3 nucleotides are TGTGCCAGCAGTTTATGGGCAGGGTGGGGGACCGGGGCCAACGTCCTGACTTTC.

The V gene is TRBV14, the J gene TRBJ1-2, with D hard to call. The germline V gene has CDR1 SGHDN and CDR2 FVKESK. This CDR3 spans 14 amino acids. V was pared by 6 bases and J by 4 bases, with 15 bases between. CDR3 in amino acids: CASSRALEGYGYTF. DNA of the CDR3: TGTGCCAGCAGTCGGGCCCTTGAGGGCTATGGCTACACCTTC.

This chain connects TRBV9 to TRBJ2-2, with 7 bases identical to TRBD2. The V gene end was trimmed by 3 bases and the J gene end by 4 bases; junction bases not matched to a gene: 6. This CDR3 comprises 15 residues. The germline V gene has CDR1 SGDLS and CDR2 YYNGEE. CDR3 sequence: CASSGMGGSTGELFF. Here the CDR3 DNA reads TGTGCCAGCAGCGGCATGGGAGGGTCCACCGGGGAGCTGTTTTTT.

The chain uses TRBV2 and TRBJ2-3; D remains ambiguous. CDR3 length equals 13 residues. The germline V gene has CDR1 SNHLY and CDR2 FYNNEI. V was shortened by 8 bases and J by 2 bases, with 11 bases between the two germline ends. The CDR3 loop reads CASGLANTDTQYF. The CDR3 region has the DNA TGTGCCAGCGGTTTGGCGAACACAGATACGCAGTATTTT.

The J gene is TRBJ2-5, the V gene TRBV28; the match to TRBD1 covers 9 bases. The V gene's germline CDR1 is MDHEN and CDR2 SYDVKM. V shed 5 bases, J shed 7 bases, and the junction held 11 bases outside the gene matches. The CDR3 length is 15 residues. The CDR3 nucleotides are TGTGCCAGCAGTGCACAGGGGGCGCCAGGAGGGACCCAGTACTTC. Protein: CASSAQGAPGGTQYF.

This clonotype was detected many times. This chain connects TRBV15 to TRBJ1-1, with 7 bases identical to TRBD1. Germline loops: CDR1 LNHNV, CDR2 YYDKDF (reference sequence). This CDR3 comprises 16 residues. V shed 4 bases, J shed 3 bases, and the junction held 11 bases outside the gene matches. The CDR3 bases are TGTGCCACCAGCAAGAGCCCAGGGGGATGGGACACTGAAGCTTTCTTT. As protein: CATSKSPGGWDTEAFF.

This clonotype was recorded many times. V is TRBV4-1 and J is TRBJ1-3; D is uncertain. Trimming took 4 bases from V and 0 from J, leaving 22 bases between them. The CDR3 covers 19 residues. CDR1 is MGHRA and CDR2 is YSYEKL in the germline V gene. The CDR3 DNA reads as TGCGCCAGCAGCCCCCCTCCTTTCACCGGAATAAGCTCTGGAAACACCATATATTTT. This gives the protein CASSPPPFTGISSGNTIYF.

The chain links TRBV10-3 to TRBJ2-7; 7 bases fit TRBD1. The J segment lost 7 bases and the V segment lost 2 bases, leaving 5 bases of the junction unmatched. The CDR3 is made up of 13 amino acids. Germline V gene lookup returns CDR1 ENHRY and CDR2 SYGVKD. The CDR3 nucleotides read TGTGCCATCAGTGAGCCAGGGGGTCGGGAGCAGTACTTC. Protein: CAISEPGGREQYF.

The sample holds a few counts of this clonotype. The genes are TRBV5-1 and TRBJ1-2; 8 bases agree with TRBD1. The CDR3 length is 14 residues. CDR1 is SGHRS and CDR2 is YFSETQ in the germline V gene. V trimming: 4 bases; J trimming: 4 bases; junction bases outside the gene matches: 6. The CDR3 region has the DNA TGCGCCAGCAGCATAACGGGACAGGCCTATGGCTACACCTTC. Residues: CASSITGQAYGYTF.

A few counts support this clonotype. V is TRBV4-3 and J is TRBJ2-3, with D possibly being TRBD1 (7 bases). Germline lookup yields CDR1 LGHNA and CDR2 YSLEER. CDR3 length: 15 residues. The V end lost 6 bases, the J end lost 2 bases, and 15 bases lay between the germline ends. DNA of the CDR3: TGCGCCAGCAGTTTCGCGGGACAGAACACAGATACGCAGTATTTT. It encodes CASSFAGQNTDTQYF.